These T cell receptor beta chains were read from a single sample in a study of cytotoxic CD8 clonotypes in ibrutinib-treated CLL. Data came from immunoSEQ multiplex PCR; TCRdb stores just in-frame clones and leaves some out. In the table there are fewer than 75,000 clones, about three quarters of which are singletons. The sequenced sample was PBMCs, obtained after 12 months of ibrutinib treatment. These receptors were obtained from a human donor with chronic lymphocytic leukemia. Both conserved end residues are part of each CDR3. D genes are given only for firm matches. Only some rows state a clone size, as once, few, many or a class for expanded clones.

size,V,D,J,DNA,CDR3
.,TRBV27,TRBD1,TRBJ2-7,TGTGCCAAAACAAAAAGACAGGGGGCGTACGAGCAGTACTTC,CAKTKRQGAYEQYF
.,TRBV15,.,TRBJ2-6,TGTGCCACCAGCAGAGATTGGCTGGATTCTGGGGCCAACGTCCTGACTTTC,CATSRDWLDSGANVLTF
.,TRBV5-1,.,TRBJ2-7,TGCGCCAGCAGCTTGAGTACGGGGGGACAACAGTACTTC,CASSLSTGGQQYF
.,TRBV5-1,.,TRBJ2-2,TGCGCCAGCAGCTCCCTGGGAACTCTCCCCACCGGGGAGCTGTTTTTT,CASSSLGTLPTGELFF
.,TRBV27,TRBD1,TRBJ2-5,TGTGCCAGCAGTTTATCCCCCCGACAGGGGTTTGAAGAGACCCAGTACTTC,CASSLSPRQGFEETQYF
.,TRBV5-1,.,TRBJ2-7,TGCGCCAGCAGCTTGGGAGCGGACAGGGAGGGCGAGCAGTACTTC,CASSLGADREGEQYF
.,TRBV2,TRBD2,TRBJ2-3,TGTGCCAGCAAACCCACTAGCGGGGGCGGGGATACGCAGTATTTT,CASKPTSGGGDTQYF
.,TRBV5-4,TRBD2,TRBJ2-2,TGTGCCAGCAGCTCGGGACTAGCGGGAGGAGGTCGCACCGGGGAGCTGTTTTTT,CASSSGLAGGGRTGELFF
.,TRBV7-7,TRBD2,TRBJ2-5,TGTGCTAGCAGCTTAGGGCCTTTGACTAGCGGACAAGAGACCCAGTACTTC,CASSLGPLTSGQETQYF
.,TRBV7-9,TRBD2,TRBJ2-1,TGTGCCAGCAGCTTAACGAGCGGGAACTACAATGAGCAGTTCTTC,CASSLTSGNYNEQFF
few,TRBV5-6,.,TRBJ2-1,TGTGCCAGCAGCTTGCGTGTGGGCAGCTCCTACAATGAGCAGTTCTTC,CASSLRVGSSYNEQFF
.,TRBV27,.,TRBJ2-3,TGTGCCAGCAGGGGACTGGAGGATTCAGATACGCAGTATTTT,CASRGLEDSDTQYF
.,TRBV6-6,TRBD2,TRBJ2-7,TGTGCCAGCAGAGTAGCGGGAGGACCCTACGAGCAGTACTTC,CASRVAGGPYEQYF
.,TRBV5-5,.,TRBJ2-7,TGTGCCAGCAGCCCCCAATCCTACGAGCAGTACTTC,CASSPQSYEQYF
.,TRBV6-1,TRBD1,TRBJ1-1,TGTGCCAGCAGTGCGCAGGGGGCCGGGACTGAAGCTTTCTTT,CASSAQGAGTEAFF
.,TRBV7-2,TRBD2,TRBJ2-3,TGTGCCAGCAGCTTAGAAGCGGGAGACGCAGATACGCAGTATTTT,CASSLEAGDADTQYF
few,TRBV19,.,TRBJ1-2,TGTGCCAGCTCCGGGTCGTACGGCTACACCTTC,CASSGSYGYTF
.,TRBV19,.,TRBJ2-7,TGTGCCAGTAGTTTCCGAGGGACCTCACCTGACGAGCAGTACTTC,CASSFRGTSPDEQYF
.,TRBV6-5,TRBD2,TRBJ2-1,TGTGCCAGCAGTTACGAGGGCGGGAGGGGTGGTGAGCAGTTCTTC,CASSYEGGRGGEQFF
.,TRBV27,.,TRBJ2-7,TGTGCCAGCGGGGGGGGGCGCTACGAGCAGTACTTC,CASGGGRYEQYF
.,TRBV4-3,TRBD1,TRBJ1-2,TGCGCCAGCAGCCAAACGGTGACAGGGGGCTATGGCTACACCTTC,CASSQTVTGGYGYTF
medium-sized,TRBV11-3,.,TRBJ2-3,TGTGCCAGCAGCTTAAATAGTGGCACAGATACGCAGTATTTT,CASSLNSGTDTQYF
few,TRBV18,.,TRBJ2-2,TGTGCCAGCTCACCACAGGACGACGGCACCGGGGAGCTGTTTTTT,CASSPQDDGTGELFF
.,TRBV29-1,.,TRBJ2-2,TGCAGCGTTGGAGGGGGTACCGGGGAGCTGTTTTTT,CSVGGGTGELFF
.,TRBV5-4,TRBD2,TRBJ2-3,TGTGCGTTTGCCCTAGCGGGTGCGTTGGATACGCAGTATTTT,CAFALAGALDTQYF
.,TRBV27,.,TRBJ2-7,TGTGCCAGCAGTCTCGGGACTCCCTGGGGGTACGAGCAGTACTTC,CASSLGTPWGYEQYF
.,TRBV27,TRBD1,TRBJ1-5,TGTGCCAGCAGCCAGACAGGGAATTTCAATCAGCCCCAGCATTTT,CASSQTGNFNQPQHF
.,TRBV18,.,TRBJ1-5,TGTGCCAGCTCACGACCAAGGGAAAGCAATCAGCCCCAGCATTTT,CASSRPRESNQPQHF
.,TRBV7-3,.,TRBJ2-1,TGTGCCAGCAGCGCTACGGGGCGGGTCCCCTTCGTGGGCTCCTACAATGAGCAGTTCTTC,CASSATGRVPFVGSYNEQFF
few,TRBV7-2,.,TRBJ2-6,TGTGCCAGCAGGTTCAGCTCTGGGGCCAACGTCCTGACTTTC,CASRFSSGANVLTF
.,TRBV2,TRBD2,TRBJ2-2,TGTGCCAGCCTGGGGACTAGCGGGGTCGCGAACACCGGGGAGCTGTTTTTT,CASLGTSGVANTGELFF
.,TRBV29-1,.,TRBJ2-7,TGCAGCGTTCACCTGACCGAATGGGCCAAAGGGGGCTACGAGCAGTACTTC,CSVHLTEWAKGGYEQYF
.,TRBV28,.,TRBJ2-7,TGTGCCCTTGCGGTGGGGGGATCGTACGAGCAGTACTTC,CALAVGGSYEQYF
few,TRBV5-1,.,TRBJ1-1,TGCGCCAGCAGCGATACAGCTAACACTGAAGCTTTCTTT,CASSDTANTEAFF
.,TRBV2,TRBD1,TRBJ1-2,TGTGCCAGCAGTGAAGAGGGACAGGGGGCCGGTGGCTACACCTTC,CASSEEGQGAGGYTF
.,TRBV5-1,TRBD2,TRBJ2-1,TGCGCCAGCAGCTCCGGGACTATGCTAGACAATGAGCAGTTCTTC,CASSSGTMLDNEQFF
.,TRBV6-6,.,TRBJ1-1,TGTGCCAGCAGTTCACAGGGGAACACTGAAGCTTTCTTT,CASSSQGNTEAFF
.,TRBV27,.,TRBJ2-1,TGTGCCAGCAGTTTCTCCGGGTCCTACAATGAGCAGTTCTTC,CASSFSGSYNEQFF
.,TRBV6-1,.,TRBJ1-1,TGTGCCAGCAGTGCGCCGGGGAACACTGAAGCTTTCTTT,CASSAPGNTEAFF
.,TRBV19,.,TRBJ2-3,TGTGCCAGCGCGGACAGCGCTAGCACAGATACGCAGTATTTT,CASADSASTDTQYF
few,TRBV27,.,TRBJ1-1,TGTGCCAGCAGTTTGGCAGGGGTCGGTGAAGCTTTCTTT,CASSLAGVGEAFF
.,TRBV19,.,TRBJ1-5,TGTGCCAGTAGTACGGGAGGGGTCGGCAGGGGCCAGCCCCAGCATTTT,CASSTGGVGRGQPQHF
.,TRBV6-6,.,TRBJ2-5,TGTGCCAGCAGTTCCTTTACAGGGCGTCGGACCCAGTACTTC,CASSSFTGRRTQYF
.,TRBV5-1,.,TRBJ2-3,TGCGCCAGCAGCTTCCCCCCAAACACAGATACGCAGTATTTT,CASSFPPNTDTQYF
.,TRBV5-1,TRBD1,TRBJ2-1,TGCGCCAGCAGGGAAGGGACAGGCTCCTACAATGAGCAGTTCTTC,CASREGTGSYNEQFF
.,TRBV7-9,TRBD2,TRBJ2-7,TGTGCCAGCAGCTTAGCAGGGGGACTAGCCGCGCACGAGCAGTACTTC,CASSLAGGLAAHEQYF
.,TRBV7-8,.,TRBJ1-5,TGTGCCAGCAGCCCTGGAGCTTACAATCAGCCCCAGCATTTT,CASSPGAYNQPQHF
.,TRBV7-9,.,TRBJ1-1,TGTGCCAGCAGCAGGGATGCCCCCACTGAAGCTTTCTTT,CASSRDAPTEAFF
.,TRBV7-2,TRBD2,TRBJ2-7,TGTGCCAGCAGCTTAATCCCCCTAGCGGGATCCTACGAGCAGTACTTC,CASSLIPLAGSYEQYF
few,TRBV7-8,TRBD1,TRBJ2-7,TGTGCCAGCAGCCCCCCGTCAGGACAGGGGGCTTACGAGCAGTACTTC,CASSPPSGQGAYEQYF
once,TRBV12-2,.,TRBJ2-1,TGTGCCAGCAGCACGGACTACTACAATGAGCAGTTCTTC,CASSTDYYNEQFF
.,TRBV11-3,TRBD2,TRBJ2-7,TGTGCCAGCAGTCCTGGCGGGAGTTACGAGCAGTACTTC,CASSPGGSYEQYF
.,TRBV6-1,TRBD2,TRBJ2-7,TGTGCCAGCAGTGAACCGGGACTAGCGGGAGGGTTCCCCTACGAGCAGTACTTC,CASSEPGLAGGFPYEQYF
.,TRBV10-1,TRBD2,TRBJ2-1,TGCGCCAGCAGTGCTGGACTAGCGGGGAACAATGAGCAGTTCTTC,CASSAGLAGNNEQFF
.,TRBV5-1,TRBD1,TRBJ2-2,TGCGCCAGCAGCTTAGGACAGGACTTCACCGGGGAGCTGTTTTTT,CASSLGQDFTGELFF
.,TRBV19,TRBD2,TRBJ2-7,TGTGCCAGTTCCCTTAGCGGGAGGGCCTACGAGCAGTACTTC,CASSLSGRAYEQYF
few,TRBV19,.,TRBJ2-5,TGTGCCAGTAGTATAGACGAGGGGGAGACCCAGTACTTC,CASSIDEGETQYF